A few counts support the clone carrying this TCR beta chain. What it binds is not known. These data originate in a study of regulatory T cells in long-lasting Graves disease. Study overall: The term persistent Graves' disease signified upward of 5 years on antithyroid drugs with positive TSH receptor antibodies.

Building of the TCR beta libraries involved iRepertoire HTBI primers and Arm-PCR of CDR3 regions. TCRdb re-called the multiplex PCR reads with MiXCR, one entry per CDR3 protein. The data contain over 650,000 distinct CDR3 sequences, 25% to 30% of them singletons. Time point of the sample: persistent/refractory GD, antithyroid drugs over 5 years with positive TRAb. The TCR library was prepared using RNA isolated from PBMCs. Points from the study as a whole: Study was limited to peripheral blood, excluding thyroid tissue.

The CDR3 covers 13 residues. The V gene's germline CDR1 is SGHTA and CDR2 FQGNSA. V dropped 1 base and J dropped 5 bases, with 6 bases sitting between them. V is TRBV7-2 and J is TRBJ1-5, with unresolved D. The origin of this receptor is a female donor with Graves disease. The starting material was peripheral blood mononuclear cells (PBMCs), obtained when the disease was refractory, from a patient treated with antithyroid drugs. CDR3 sequence: CASSLVWDQPQHF. CDR3 DNA sequence: TGTGCCAGCAGCTTAGTTTGGGATCAGCCCCAGCATTTT.